The 4 T cell receptor beta chains reported below all come from one sample, sequenced in a study of blood T cell repertoires in COVID-19. Assay used: immunoSEQ multiplex PCR; TCRdb lists only in-frame clones, some missing. The data show about 310,000 clones, with over 85% seen just once and roughly a tenth held by the top ten. Sequences were obtained from PBMCs or T cells enriched from blood (not recorded which). These receptors came from a woman aged 30 to 39 who had recovered from COVID-19.

The chain joins TRBV25-1 to TRBJ2-2; D might be TRBD1 (6 bases). Germline V gene sequence: CDR1 MGHDK, CDR2 SYGVNS. This CDR3 is 13 amino acids long. The V end lost 8 bases, the J end lost 7 bases, and 14 bases lay between the germline ends. CDR3 nucleotides: TGTGCCAGCTCGGGACACCCAGGCGGGGAGCTGTTTTTT. The encoded protein is CASSGHPGGELFF.

The rearrangement uses TRBV28 and TRBJ2-7, with D hard to call. Germline V gene data show CDR1 as MDHEN and CDR2 as SYDVKM. The CDR3 extends over 13 amino acids. V lost 7 bases and J lost 9, with 19 bases in between. DNA for the CDR3: TGTGCCAGCACCTCTAACGAACCCGTCGGGCAGTACTTC. Translated: CASTSNEPVGQYF.

CDR3 loop: CASSGGSSYNEQFF. Here the CDR3 DNA reads TGTGCCAGTAGTGGCGGGAGCTCCTACAATGAGCAGTTCTTC. The chain uses TRBV19 and TRBJ2-1, with 7 nucleotides matching TRBD2. V trimming: 5 bases; J trimming: 0 bases; junction bases outside the gene matches: 1. This CDR3 is 14 amino acids long. In germline, CDR1 is LNHDA, CDR2 SQIVND (reference sequence).

Here the CDR3 DNA reads TGTGCCAGTAGTATGTTTAGGGACAGGGGGTATAGTGAGCAGTTCTTC. Protein sequence: CASSMFRDRGYSEQFF. This chain uses TRBV19 with TRBJ2-1, with 11 bases lining up with TRBD1. The CDR3 has 16 residues. The V gene's germline CDR1 is LNHDA and CDR2 SQIVND (reference sequence). V lost 3 bases and J lost 9; bases outside the gene matches: 10.